The entry that follows covers one T cell receptor beta chain sequence. No cognate antigen has been identified for it. No base quality information exists; no much larger clone differs at one position. Only healthy Caucasian donors were included. The researchers also sequenced three unrelated adults who were not twins: a male aged 18 to 29, a male aged 50 to 60, and a female aged 50 to 60. Miltenyi CD45RO+ enrichment and human naive T-cell isolation kits were used to isolate memory (CD45RO+) and naive T cells from PBMC. These data come from a study of identical twins (TCRdb year 2016). Background for the entire study: The study deep-sequenced TCR alpha and beta repertoires from monozygotic twins, unrelated adults of various ages and cord blood to test whether fetal clonotypes persist. To rule out contamination, the twin experiments were replicated at different times with different library preparation protocols. Overall study results and their limits: Conclusions relied on cross-sectional statistical analysis, since the same donors could not be followed over many years. Fewer insertions were carried by abundant cord blood beta clonotypes; a weaker similar trend was observed in young adult naive repertoires, while no such trend was observed in memory repertoires. Compared with coincidental sharing between unrelated individuals, out-of-frame TCR alpha sequences shared between twins had an excess of sequences with low generation probability. Recombination models systematically underestimated out-of-frame TCR alpha sharing in monozygotic twins but agreed with sharing between unrelated individuals. Zero-insertion analyses could be partly confounded by invariant T cells such as MAIT and iNKT, although diverse VJ usage argued against such confounding for most clonotypes. In beta out-of-frame sequences, excess twin sharing was weaker, because having fewer shared sequences lowered the signal-to-noise ratio.

The receptor library was made with 5' RACE. The sequencer listed for this sample is Illumina HiSeq 2000. Template switching introduced a universal primer binding site; the final cDNA contained a unique molecular identifier, enabling accurate counting of TCR cDNA molecules. Specific primers in the conserved constant-segment region were used to synthesize first-strand cDNA for TCR alpha and beta chains. To control for contamination, each cDNA library was double barcoded with a SMART-Mk sample barcode plus Illumina barcodes. TruSeq adapter sequences and Illumina sample barcodes were added in two successive PCR steps. Sequencing of the TCR alpha and beta cDNA libraries was done on the Illumina HiSeq platform using custom primers. The study's own analysis went as follows. MiGEC processed the raw reads to extract unique molecular identifiers, while MiXCR was used to determine the CDR3 positions. For each individual, recombination models were inferred using an EM algorithm with the repgenHMM and IGoR tools. Shared clonotype analysis was performed with the tcR package in R, normalizing sharing by the product of cloneset sizes. To study raw recombination free of thymic and clonal selection effects, out-of-frame nonproductive sequences were analyzed. TCRdb's own reprocessing of the public reads used fastp at Q25 and MiXCR and kept productive beta chains. For every CDR3 protein sequence, its rows merge into one entry that carries the most common genes and DNA. The V and J calls were not made by the authors but by TCRdb's processing. The sample table holds 300,000 to 400,000 distinct CDR3 sequences, of which around 9% were seen once. Roughly 9% of the sample is in the top ten clones.

At the junction V is shortened by 7 bases and J by 2 bases; bases outside the gene matches: 3. The CDR3 measures 12 amino acids from cysteine to phenylalanine. Kept here is only the CDR3 DNA, which spans 36 bases and is read in frame from base 1. The germline V gene encodes CDR1 SQVTM and CDR2 ANQGSEA. Sequences were obtained from naive T cells sorted from blood. In light of the paper, this sample's cell subset or site label describes: cells isolated with a human naive T-cell isolation kit. The receptor was derived from a woman in her forties or fifties in good health. The chain is assembled from TRBV29-1 and TRBJ2-7; 9 bases in the middle match TRBD1. Here is the DNA: TGCAGCGGGGGGACAGGGACCTACGAGCAGTACTTC. This yields the protein CSGGTGTYEQYF.